This is a list of T cell receptor beta chains from one sample in a study of cytomegalovirus exposure and HLA in healthy donors. Repertoires were generated with immunoSEQ multiplex PCR, while TCRdb's copy carries only in-frame clones and drops some. The table shows roughly 60,000 clones, with about 80% occurring only once. The sample consisted of PBMCs. These receptors originate from a woman aged 40 to 50 in good health and CMV-seropositive. Each CDR3 is given with its conserved first and last residue. Fields, in order: J gene, V gene, clone size, D gene, CDR3 protein, CDR3 DNA. A D gene is named only where the DNA matches it firmly. Clone size is shown for a subset of rows, as once, few, many or a class of expanded clone.

>TRBJ1-1|TRBV29-1|few|TRBD1
CSVEVSTGEAFF
TGCAGCGTTGAAGTCTCGACAGGGGAAGCTTTCTTT
>TRBJ1-1|TRBV6-6|NA|NA
CASSPSGLEAFF
TGTGCCAGCAGTCCCTCAGGGCTCGAGGCTTTCTTT
>TRBJ2-1|TRBV27|NA|NA
CASSIAPRSYNEQFF
TGTGCCAGCAGTATAGCTCCGCGCTCCTACAATGAGCAGTTCTTC
>TRBJ1-3|TRBV6-6|NA|TRBD1
CASSSTGGAGGNTIYF
TGTGCCAGCAGCTCGACAGGGGGCGCGGGGGGAAACACCATATATTTT
>TRBJ2-7|TRBV30|NA|TRBD2
CAWSLTSGGYEQYF
TGTGCCTGGAGTTTAACTAGCGGGGGATACGAGCAGTACTTC
>TRBJ1-1|TRBV4-1|NA|NA
CASRTQGSTEAFF
TGCGCCAGCCGTACGCAGGGGAGCACTGAAGCTTTCTTT
>TRBJ2-5|TRBV12-1|NA|NA
CASSFPTSGGQETQYF
TGTGCCAGCAGCTTCCCGACTAGCGGGGGGCAAGAGACCCAGTACTTC
>TRBJ2-1|TRBV5-1|NA|TRBD2
CASSPPRLAGYNEQFF
TGCGCCAGCAGCCCCCCGAGACTAGCGGGCTACAATGAGCAGTTCTTC
>TRBJ2-1|TRBV7-9|NA|TRBD1
CASSLPGQGMNEQFF
TGTGCCAGCAGCTTACCGGGACAGGGGATGAATGAGCAGTTCTTC
>TRBJ1-2|TRBV5-6|NA|TRBD1
CASRGQGRGGYTF
TGTGCCAGCAGGGGACAGGGGCGGGGTGGCTACACCTTC
>TRBJ2-5|TRBV4-1|NA|TRBD2
CASSPGTSGQETQYF
TGCGCCAGCAGCCCAGGGACTAGCGGACAAGAGACCCAGTACTTC
>TRBJ1-1|TRBV19|NA|TRBD1
CASSTGTGANTEAFF
TGTGCCAGTAGTACCGGGACAGGGGCGAACACTGAAGCTTTCTTT
>TRBJ1-1|TRBV5-4|NA|TRBD1
CASRYAGGNMNTEAFF
TGTGCCAGCAGATATGCAGGGGGCAACATGAACACTGAAGCTTTCTTT
>TRBJ1-1|TRBV9|few|TRBD1
CASSARTGLHEAFF
TGTGCCAGCAGCGCCCGGACAGGTTTGCACGAAGCTTTCTTT
>TRBJ2-7|TRBV11-2|NA|NA
CASSLRNRDYEQYF
TGTGCCAGCAGCTTGAGGAACAGAGACTACGAGCAGTACTTC
>TRBJ1-2|TRBV4-1|NA|NA
CASSQVGQRSYGYTF
TGCGCCAGCAGCCAAGTCGGACAGCGATCTTATGGCTACACCTTC
>TRBJ1-3|TRBV6-5|few|NA
CASFQGNTIYF
TGTGCCAGCTTCCAGGGAAACACCATATATTTT
>TRBJ1-1|TRBV27|NA|TRBD1
CASSPAPGQANTEAFF
TGTGCCAGCAGTCCCGCCCCCGGACAGGCGAACACTGAAGCTTTCTTT
>TRBJ2-5|TRBV5-1|NA|TRBD1
CASSRGQGAVETQYF
TGCGCCAGCAGCCGAGGACAGGGGGCGGTGGAGACCCAGTACTTC
>TRBJ1-2|TRBV5-8|NA|TRBD1
CASSLRTGRVYGYTF
TGTGCCAGCAGCTTGCGGACAGGGCGAGTTTATGGCTACACCTTC
>TRBJ1-4|TRBV6-1|NA|TRBD1
CASSRSPGQDEKLFF
TGTGCCAGCAGCCGAAGTCCGGGACAGGATGAAAAACTGTTTTTT
>TRBJ1-2|TRBV6-5|NA|NA
CASSIRQAAYGYTF
TGTGCCAGCAGTATCAGACAGGCCGCCTATGGCTACACCTTC
>TRBJ1-6|TRBV7-9|NA|TRBD1
CASSLAGTGYSPLHF
TGTGCCAGCAGCTTAGCCGGGACAGGGTATTCACCCCTCCACTTT
>TRBJ1-1|TRBV5-1|NA|NA
CASSFYVGGNTEAFF
TGCGCCAGCAGCTTTTACGTAGGGGGGAACACTGAAGCTTTCTTT
>TRBJ2-4|TRBV23-1|once|TRBD1
CARGGRNIQYF
TGCGCCAGAGGGGGCAGGAACATTCAGTACTTC
>TRBJ1-1|TRBV29-1|NA|NA
CSVIQGRTEAFF
TGCAGCGTAATACAGGGTCGAACTGAAGCTTTCTTT
>TRBJ2-7|TRBV7-9|NA|NA
CASSFSGPNEQYF
TGTGCCAGCAGCTTCTCAGGGCCCAACGAGCAGTACTTC
>TRBJ1-1|TRBV25-1|NA|NA
CASTNGNTEAFF
TGTGCCAGCACCAACGGGAACACTGAAGCTTTCTTT
>TRBJ1-4|TRBV29-1|NA|NA
CSVVQGGREKLFF
TGCAGCGTTGTTCAGGGAGGTAGGGAAAAACTGTTTTTT
>TRBJ2-3|TRBV10-3|NA|NA
CAITSAGLSTDTQYF
TGTGCCATCACCTCGGCAGGGCTTAGCACAGATACGCAGTATTTT
>TRBJ1-1|TRBV19|NA|NA
CASSRGFRGASTEAFF
TGTGCCAGTAGCCGAGGGTTTCGGGGGGCGAGCACTGAAGCTTTCTTT
>TRBJ2-5|TRBV5-4|NA|TRBD1
CASSPGQHQETQYF
TGTGCCAGCAGCCCGGGACAGCACCAAGAGACCCAGTACTTC
>TRBJ1-1|TRBV11-2|NA|TRBD1
CASSGSTGVWTEAFF
TGTGCCAGCAGCGGATCCACAGGGGTTTGGACTGAAGCTTTCTTT
>TRBJ2-2|TRBV11-3|NA|NA
CASSLVASNTGELFF
TGTGCCAGCAGCTTAGTGGCCTCGAACACCGGGGAGCTGTTTTTT
>TRBJ1-1|TRBV5-1|NA|TRBD1
CASKGQTNTEAFF
TGCGCCAGCAAGGGACAGACTAACACTGAAGCTTTCTTT
>TRBJ2-1|TRBV12-1|NA|NA
CASSFLLRHPYNEQFF
TGTGCCAGCAGCTTTTTATTGCGACACCCCTACAATGAGCAGTTCTTC
>TRBJ2-2|TRBV27|NA|TRBD1
CASSPVGTGLAGELFF
TGTGCCAGCAGTCCAGTGGGGACAGGGCTGGCCGGGGAGCTGTTTTTT
>TRBJ2-1|TRBV4-1|NA|NA
CASSQDGAGWYEQFF
TGCGCCAGCAGCCAAGATGGGGCGGGGTGGTATGAGCAGTTCTTC